This TCR beta chain was identified in a study of identical twins. TCRdb fed the 5' RACE reads into MiXCR, producing one record per CDR3 protein. The data contain 520,000 or so distinct CDR3 sequences, approximately 22% of them seen just once; the ten biggest clones take up 0.75% to 0.95%. This CDR3 comprises 14 residues. V was cut by 2 bases and J by 8 bases, with 13 bases left in between. This same sample was also part of a study on T cells expressing NK-cell markers. This second study notes: Sorting was restricted to alpha-beta TCR T cells by an anti-gamma-delta TCR antibody in several experiments.

The specimen sequenced was CD4+ T cells sorted from blood. The rearrangement joins TRBV12-3 or TRBV12-4 to TRBJ2-1, with no clear D. The source of this sequence is a woman younger than 35 in good health. In DNA, the CDR3 is TGTGCCAGCAGTTTAAGGGCCGTAAGGGATGAGCAGTTCTTC. Translating gives CASSLRAVRDEQFF.